A single sample is the source of the 19 T cell receptor beta chains below, sequenced in a study of shared clonotypes between healthy human individuals. Sequencing was performed with immunoSEQ multiplex PCR; in TCRdb, only in-frame clones are kept and a portion is missing. The table shows 450,000 to 500,000 clones, with roughly 80% occurring only once. The specimen sequenced was PBMCs. The source of these receptors is a woman between 40 and 55 years old in good health. Some clones in this sample may be carry-over from other donors' samples.

V gene TRBV7-2 combines with J gene TRBJ2-3; weak D call: TRBD2 (6 bases). Trimming stripped 0 bases from V and 4 bases from J, with 17 bases between. This CDR3 spans 17 amino acids. Germline CDR1 is SGHTA and CDR2 is FQGNSA. CDR3 bases: TGTGCCAGCAGCTTAGCGCTCTCCGGGAGAGGCGCAGATACGCAGTATTTT. Translating it yields CASSLALSGRGADTQYF.

This chain connects TRBV18 to TRBJ2-1; 16 positions agree with TRBD2. The length of the CDR3 is 16 residues. The V and J ends lost 4 bases and 8 bases, in that order; junction bases with no gene match: 5. Germline V CDR1 and CDR2: KGHSH, LQKENI. The CDR3 reads CASSRSGLAGGDEQFF. The CDR3 coding sequence is TGTGCCAGCTCACGCTCGGGACTAGCGGGAGGGGATGAGCAGTTCTTC.

The chain has TRBV28 and TRBJ2-3; 7 bases map to TRBD2. Unmatched junction bases numbered 8, after V lost 6 bases and J lost 8 bases. This CDR3 spans 13 amino acids. Germline CDR1 MDHEN, CDR2 SYDVKM. CDR3 DNA: TGTGCCAGCAGGTGGGGGAGGGCCGGTACGCAGTATTTT. This sequence encodes CASRWGRAGTQYF.

The gene calls are TRBV11-2 and TRBJ1-1; D unclear. Per the germline V gene, CDR1 is SGHAT and CDR2 is FQNNGV. V was trimmed by 3 bases and J by 4 bases, leaving 12 bases between them. This CDR3 is 14 amino acids long. As DNA, the CDR3 is TGTGCCAGCAGCTTGAGGGCCGGCGTCACTGAAGCTTTCTTT. Amino acid sequence: CASSLRAGVTEAFF.

The rearrangement uses TRBV5-1 and TRBJ1-1; D ambiguous. CDR3 length: 14 residues. Germline CDR1 reads SGHRS; CDR2 reads YFSETQ. The ends were cut back, 7 bases at V and 2 bases at J, with 15 bases in the middle. CDR3 sequence reads: CASGDPRVNTEAFF. The CDR3 DNA is TGCGCCAGCGGCGACCCGAGGGTTAACACTGAAGCTTTCTTT.

V usage is TRBV18 and J usage is TRBJ2-7; 7 bases are shared with TRBD1. J lost 4 bases, V lost 4 bases, and 7 bases had no gene match. Germline assignment: CDR1 KGHSH and CDR2 LQKENI. The CDR3 sequence is 14 residues long. CDR3 protein: CASSLGQDGYEQYF. As DNA, the CDR3 is TGTGCCAGCTCACTAGGACAGGATGGGTACGAGCAGTACTTC.

The chain carries TRBV27 and TRBJ1-6; D is unresolved. V shed 3 bases and J shed 8 bases, with 8 bases lying between them. This CDR3 region has 13 residues. In germline, CDR1 is MNHEY, CDR2 SMNVEV (reference sequence). The CDR3 sequence is CASSFGRYSPLHF. The CDR3 DNA follows: TGTGCCAGCAGTTTTGGGAGATATTCACCCCTCCACTTT.

The rearrangement links TRBV7-2 to TRBJ2-7, with D unclear. Germline V gene lookup returns CDR1 SGHTA and CDR2 FQGNSA. V gave up 0 bases and J gave up 6 bases, with 12 bases separating them. The CDR3 is 14 residues long. CDR3 region: CASSLARWASEQYF. In nucleotides, the CDR3 is TGTGCCAGCAGCTTAGCTCGGTGGGCCAGCGAGCAGTACTTC.

The chain joins TRBV21-1 to TRBJ1-2. TRBV21-1 is given as a pseudogene. There are 18 residues in the CDR3. The CDR3 nucleotides read TGTGCCAGCAGCACCCGAATGGTACTAGACCTATACTCGCGGGGCTACACCTTC. Its translation: CASSTRMVLDLYSRGYTF.

The CDR3 loop is CASSVDRITYGYTF. The CDR3 bases are TGTGCCAGCAGCGTGGACAGGATTACTTATGGCTACACCTTC. This chain connects TRBV2 to TRBJ1-2; 7 nucleotides align to TRBD1. This CDR3 is built from 14 residues. Per germline, CDR1 SNHLY and CDR2 FYNNEI. The ends lost 6 bases at V and 5 bases at J; junction bases unmatched: 9.

The chain is built from TRBV7-8 and TRBJ2-7; no clear D. This CDR3 has 13 residues. CDR1 is SGHVS, CDR2 FQNEAQ, per germline. V was pared by 1 base and J by 0 bases, with 4 bases between. This CDR3 reads CASSLDLSYEQYF. The CDR3, as DNA: TGTGCCAGCAGCTTAGATCTCTCCTACGAGCAGTACTTC.

This clone was seen just once. V usage is TRBV18 and J usage is TRBJ2-7; 9 nucleotides align to TRBD1. This CDR3 has 16 amino acids. The germline V gene has CDR1 KGHSH and CDR2 LQKENI. V dropped 3 bases and J dropped 6; count of bases not matched to a gene: 12. The CDR3: CASSPSGGGQGPEQYF. The CDR3, as DNA: TGTGCCAGCTCACCCTCCGGCGGGGGACAGGGACCCGAGCAGTACTTC. The variable domain in full, with the rest retrieved from reference TRBV18 and TRBJ2-7, is NAGVMQNPRHLVRRRGQEARLRCSPMKGHSHVYWYRQLPEEGLKFMVYLQKENIIDESGMPKERFSAEFPKEGPSILRIQQVVRGDSAAYFCASSPSGGGQGPEQYFGPGTRLTVT.

Comments on this clone: Since a far larger clone is one base different, this is likely a read error. This chain uses TRBV6-5 with TRBJ2-7, with D perhaps matching TRBD2 (5 bases). The CDR3 covers 11 residues. CDR1 and CDR2 from the germline V gene are MNHEY and SVGAGI. CDR3 amino acids: CAGSYQRMQYF. The DNA of the CDR3 is TGTGCCGGCAGTTACCAGCGGATGCAGTACTTC.

The V call is TRBV7-9, the J call TRBJ2-1; 8 bases match TRBD1. CDR3 size: 14 residues. Germline CDR1 and CDR2: SEHNR and FQNEAQ (reference sequence). V lost 5 bases to trimming and J lost 8 bases; unmatched junction nucleotides: 8. The CDR3 loop is CASSAGQARDEQFF. CDR3 in DNA: TGTGCCAGCAGCGCGGGACAGGCGAGGGATGAGCAGTTCTTC.

With respect to this clone: A much bigger clone sits one base away, suggesting this may be a read error. The genes are TRBV4-3 and TRBJ2-3; D not resolved. This CDR3 has 15 amino acids. CDR1 is LGHNA and CDR2 is YSLEER in the germline V gene. V was clipped by 0 bases and J by 8 bases, with 15 bases between them. The CDR3, as DNA: TGCGCCAGCAGCCAAGACGGGCGTATAGGCGGTACGCAGTATTTT. Its translation: CASSQDGRIGGTQYF.

V and J are TRBV9 and TRBJ2-3; D uncertain. The CDR3 spans 12 residues. Trimming cost V 0 bases and J 5 bases, with 4 bases left between them. The germline V gene has CDR1 SGDLS and CDR2 YYNGEE. The CDR3 coding sequence is TGTGCCAGCAGCGTAGACCGAGATACGCAGTATTTT. Its translation is CASSVDRDTQYF.

The rearrangement joins TRBV5-1 to TRBJ1-1, with D possibly being TRBD1 (5 bases). Germline CDR1 reads SGHRS; CDR2 reads YFSETQ. Between the trimmed V and J ends, which lost 4 bases and 5 bases, there was a span of 18 bases. CDR3 length: 15 amino acids. The CDR3 bases are TGCGCCAGCAGCCCCGTTCTATCCGGGGGAACTGAAGCTTTCTTT. Translation: CASSPVLSGGTEAFF.

This clone was picked up one time. The junction differs from germline at one of its ends, possibly a read error. The gene calls are TRBV2 and TRBJ1-5; D is possibly TRBD1 (5 bases). CDR1 is SNHLY and CDR2 is FYNNEI in the germline V gene. The CDR3 length is 15 residues. The CDR3 bases are TGCGCCAGCAGTCCACTCGGGGCCAGGGATCAGCCCCAGCATTTT. Amino acids: CASSPLGARDQPQHF.

To note about this clone: This same CDR3 is encoded by further DNA sequences in the sample. V and J are TRBV27 and TRBJ2-7; TRBD2 matches at 13 bases. Germline V gives CDR1 MNHEY, CDR2 SMNVEV (reference sequence). Trimming at V came to 3 bases and at J to 2 bases, leaving 1 base not matched to a gene. This CDR3 has 15 residues. The CDR3 reads CASSFGTSGTYEQYF. The DNA for the CDR3 is TGTGCCAGCAGTTTTGGGACTAGCGGGACCTACGAGCAGTACTTC.